These T cell receptor beta chains were read from a single sample in a study of tumor-infiltrating lymphocytes in oesophageal squamous cell carcinoma. TCRdb re-called the PCR reads with MiXCR, one entry per CDR3 protein. The sample carries just under 20,000 distinct CDR3 sequences, around 41% recorded once. The source material was esophageal tumor tissue. These receptor sequences come from a male donor with esophageal squamous cell carcinoma. Both conserved end residues are part of each CDR3. The order of the fields is clone size, J gene, V gene, D gene, CDR3 length, CDR3 protein, CDR3 DNA. A D gene is named only where the DNA matches it firmly. Not every row has a clone size; where given, it reads once, few, many or a size class.

abundance: many; j_gene: TRBJ1-3; v_gene: TRBV28; d_gene: TRBD1; len: 15; CDR3aa: CASIPQGATGNTIYF; CDR3nt: TGTGCCAGCATTCCCCAGGGGGCTACTGGAAACACCATATATTTT
abundance: few; j_gene: TRBJ2-7; v_gene: TRBV2; d_gene: TRBD1; len: 12; CDR3aa: CASSRQGYEQYF; CDR3nt: TGTGCCAGCAGTCGACAGGGCTACGAGCAGTACTTC
abundance: many; j_gene: TRBJ1-2; v_gene: TRBV6-1; d_gene: .; len: 14; CDR3aa: CASSYRARNYGYTF; CDR3nt: TGTGCCAGCAGTTACCGGGCCAGAAACTATGGCTACACCTTC
abundance: once; j_gene: TRBJ2-7; v_gene: TRBV28; d_gene: .; len: 14; CDR3aa: CATYGGTVAWEQYF; CDR3nt: TGTGCCACCTATGGGGGGACGGTTGCTTGGGAGCAGTACTTC
abundance: .; j_gene: TRBJ2-1; v_gene: TRBV28; d_gene: .; len: 12; CDR3aa: CASSSSSDEQFF; CDR3nt: TGTGCCAGCAGTTCCTCTAGCGATGAGCAGTTCTTC
abundance: .; j_gene: TRBJ2-7; v_gene: TRBV6-1; d_gene: TRBD1; len: 17; CDR3aa: CASSHPPGGQGALEQYF; CDR3nt: TGTGCCAGCAGTCACCCACCGGGGGGACAGGGGGCTCTTGAGCAGTACTTC
abundance: many; j_gene: TRBJ2-7; v_gene: TRBV12-3/TRBV12-4; d_gene: TRBD2; len: 15; CDR3aa: CASSREREGPYEQYF; CDR3nt: TGTGCCAGCAGTAGGGAACGGGAGGGCCCCTACGAGCAGTACTTC
abundance: .; j_gene: TRBJ2-1; v_gene: TRBV12-3/TRBV12-4; d_gene: TRBD1; len: 13; CDR3aa: CASSFVQGDEQFF; CDR3nt: TGTGCCAGCAGTTTCGTACAGGGGGACGAGCAGTTCTTC
abundance: .; j_gene: TRBJ2-1; v_gene: TRBV7-8; d_gene: .; len: 15; CDR3aa: CASSLGRGPYNEQFF; CDR3nt: TGTGCCAGCAGCTTAGGTAGGGGCCCCTACAATGAGCAGTTCTTC
abundance: .; j_gene: TRBJ2-6; v_gene: TRBV6-2/TRBV6-3; d_gene: TRBD1; len: 18; CDR3aa: CASSFTGTGGTGANVLTF; CDR3nt: TGTGCCAGCAGTTTCACCGGGACAGGGGGCACTGGGGCCAACGTCCTGACTTTC
abundance: many; j_gene: TRBJ1-3; v_gene: TRBV7-9; d_gene: .; len: 14; CDR3aa: CASRGIERGNTIYF; CDR3nt: TGTGCCAGCAGAGGGATTGAAAGGGGAAACACCATATATTTT
abundance: medium-sized; j_gene: TRBJ2-1; v_gene: TRBV7-9; d_gene: TRBD2; len: 16; CDR3aa: CASSLGGRAGGNEQFF; CDR3nt: TGTGCCAGCAGCTTAGGCGGGAGGGCCGGGGGGAATGAGCAGTTCTTC